Listed below are T cell receptor beta chains from one sample, sequenced in a study of blood T cell repertoires in COVID-19. Profiled with immunoSEQ multiplex PCR; TCRdb holds only in-frame clones, not every one. The sample shows roughly 25,000 clones, about 90% of them seen only once. The sample consisted of peripheral blood. All receptors come from a man between 65 and 85 years old with active COVID-19. CDR3s leave out the opening cysteine and the closing phenylalanine or tryptophan. A D gene is named only where the DNA matches it firmly.

J gene | CDR3 length | D gene | V gene | CDR3 protein
TRBJ1-5 | 13 | - | TRBV28 | ASSLQGMGNQPQH
TRBJ2-7 | 11 | TRBD2 | TRBV6-2/TRBV6-3 | ASSTPWGGEQY
TRBJ2-4 | 14 | TRBD1 | TRBV9 | ASSVGAGGGGNIQY
TRBJ1-2 | 13 | - | TRBV18 | ASSPPEAGDYGYT
TRBJ2-5 | 13 | - | TRBV9 | ASSPSGLALETQY
TRBJ1-5 | 11 | TRBD1 | TRBV30 | AWRTGGNQPQH
TRBJ1-2 | 13 | - | TRBV4-2 | ASSKTGATNYGYT
TRBJ2-5 | 14 | TRBD1 | TRBV6-5 | ASSYRTGELLETQY
TRBJ2-1 | 10 | - | TRBV29-1 | SVGSPRIEQF
TRBJ2-3 | 13 | TRBD2 | TRBV9 | ASSVRLAGEEAQY
TRBJ2-1 | 12 | - | TRBV7-2 | ASSPQVGYNEQF
TRBJ1-5 | 14 | TRBD1 | TRBV4-3 | ASSQDATGGNQPQH
TRBJ1-1 | 9 | - | TRBV12-3/TRBV12-4 | ASSLGSSAF
TRBJ2-7 | 14 | TRBD1 | TRBV5-1 | ASSLGGTGGRGEQY
TRBJ2-3 | 16 | TRBD1 | TRBV4-3 | ASSQALLRDRGTDTQY
TRBJ1-6 | 13 | - | TRBV15 | ATSRDRAPGAPLH
TRBJ1-2 | 13 | - | TRBV9 | ASTPGGNGRGGYT
TRBJ1-1 | 9 | - | TRBV29-1 | SVTTVREAF
TRBJ1-1 | 11 | - | TRBV9 | ASSSGMNTEAF
TRBJ1-2 | 12 | TRBD1 | TRBV6-5 | ATKRTGVNYGYT
TRBJ1-4 | 13 | - | TRBV27 | ASRAWGATNEKLF
TRBJ2-5 | 12 | - | TRBV6-1 | ATQRGGPGETQY
TRBJ1-3 | 13 | - | TRBV11-2 | ASSALVRAGNTIY
TRBJ2-2 | 12 | - | TRBV2 | ASSGGLYTGELF
TRBJ1-1 | 12 | TRBD1 | TRBV3-1/TRBV3-2 | ASSQNRDRGAAF
TRBJ2-7 | 12 | TRBD1 | TRBV4-3 | ASSPRQGAYEQY
TRBJ1-2 | 12 | - | TRBV5-4 | ASSDQGWDYGYT
TRBJ1-1 | 11 | - | TRBV12-3/TRBV12-4 | ASSFSENTEAF
TRBJ2-6 | 13 | - | TRBV5-8 | ASSLRGSGANVLT
TRBJ2-5 | 12 | - | TRBV7-7 | ASSRGSGQETQY
TRBJ1-5 | 12 | - | TRBV11-1 | ASSPTGPHQPQH
TRBJ2-7 | 11 | - | TRBV28 | ASSFTGYDEQY
TRBJ2-7 | 15 | TRBD2 | TRBV5-4 | ASSVGYGASGRYEQY
TRBJ1-5 | 12 | TRBD1 | TRBV5-8 | ASSSGQLTTPQH
TRBJ2-7 | 14 | TRBD1 | TRBV7-6 | ASSQGSTGKIYEQY
TRBJ2-2 | 13 | - | TRBV18 | ASSPLAEATGELF
TRBJ1-2 | 14 | TRBD1 | TRBV5-6 | ASSLLTGAYDYGYT
TRBJ2-1 | 11 | TRBD2 | TRBV24-1 | ATSQWEGNEQF
TRBJ2-1 | 14 | - | TRBV30 | AWSVLGGAAYNEQF
TRBJ2-5 | 11 | TRBD1 | TRBV19 | ASRGDRVETQY
TRBJ2-4 | 13 | - | TRBV6-1 | ASSDYTLAKNIQY
TRBJ1-1 | 11 | TRBD1 | TRBV29-1 | SVTGTGYTEAF
TRBJ1-2 | 10 | - | TRBV19 | ASTRTSYGYT
TRBJ1-5 | 11 | TRBD1 | TRBV29-1 | SVAGGVNQPQH
TRBJ1-2 | 12 | TRBD1 | TRBV6-4 | ASSDSRGRGGYT
TRBJ2-1 | 12 | TRBD1 | TRBV29-1 | SVRPGTGNNEQF
TRBJ2-7 | 13 | - | TRBV9 | ASSPRQGRPYEQY
TRBJ2-7 | 12 | - | TRBV7-2 | ASSLVANTYEQY
TRBJ2-1 | 14 | TRBD2 | TRBV7-9 | ASSAPGLAIYNEQF
TRBJ2-5 | 13 | - | TRBV27 | ASSLWAGFQETQY
TRBJ2-7 | 13 | TRBD1 | TRBV2 | ASRDLTGALGEQY
TRBJ2-5 | 14 | - | TRBV5-5 | ASSEVGVLGKETQY
TRBJ2-7 | 13 | TRBD2 | TRBV7-2 | ASSLGSSGLYEQY
TRBJ2-3 | 15 | TRBD1 | TRBV6-2/TRBV6-3 | ASSYTETGEYTDTQY
TRBJ2-3 | 12 | - | TRBV7-9 | ASSFRGSTDTQY
TRBJ1-6 | 16 | TRBD1 | TRBV28 | ASSLGGQGASYNSPLH